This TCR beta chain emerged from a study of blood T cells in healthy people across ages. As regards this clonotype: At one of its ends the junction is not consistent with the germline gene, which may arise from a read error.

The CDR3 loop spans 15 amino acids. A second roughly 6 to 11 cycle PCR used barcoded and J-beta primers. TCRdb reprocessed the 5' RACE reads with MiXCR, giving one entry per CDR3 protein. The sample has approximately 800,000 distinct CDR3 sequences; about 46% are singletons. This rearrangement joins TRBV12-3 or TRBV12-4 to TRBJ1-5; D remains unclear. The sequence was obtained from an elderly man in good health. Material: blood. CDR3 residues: CAGSFGGTSNQPQHF. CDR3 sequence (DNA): TGTGCCGGCAGTTTTGGTGGTACGAGTAATCAGCCCCAGCATTTT.